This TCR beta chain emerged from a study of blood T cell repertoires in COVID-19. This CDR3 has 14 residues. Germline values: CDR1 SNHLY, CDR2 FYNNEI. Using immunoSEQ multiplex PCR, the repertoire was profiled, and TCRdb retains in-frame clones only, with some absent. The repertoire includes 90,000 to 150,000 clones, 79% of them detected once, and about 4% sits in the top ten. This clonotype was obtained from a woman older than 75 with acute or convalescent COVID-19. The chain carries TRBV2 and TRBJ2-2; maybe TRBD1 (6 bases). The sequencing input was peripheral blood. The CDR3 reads CVSRGTTNTGELFF. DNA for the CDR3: TGTGTCTCGAGGGGGACCACGAACACCGGGGAGCTGTTTTTT.